These T cell receptor beta chains were read from a single sample in a study of cytomegalovirus exposure and HLA in healthy donors. Profiled with immunoSEQ multiplex PCR; TCRdb holds only in-frame clones, not every one. The sample has about 170,000 clones, about 90% seen once. Sequenced: PBMCs. These receptors all come from a young man in good health and CMV-seropositive. Each CDR3 is given with its conserved first and last residue.

V	J	CDR3
TRBV6-6	TRBJ2-7	CASRSGTSVGYEQYF
TRBV2	TRBJ1-2	CASMVRRAVLSYGYTF
TRBV6-1	TRBJ1-1	CASSRGGAPDTEAFF
TRBV5-4	TRBJ2-7	CASRVIHPYEQYF
TRBV25-1	TRBJ1-5	CASSDRVRNQPQHF
TRBV5-5	TRBJ2-7	CASSFPQGVSGSEQYF
TRBV28	TRBJ2-4	CASSSPSGSRNIQYF
TRBV9	TRBJ2-1	CASSPSYRPPRGLAVYNEQFF
TRBV9	TRBJ2-7	CASSSRIGGSYEQYF
TRBV7-9	TRBJ1-5	CASSSGTGLEPQHF
TRBV19	TRBJ1-4	CASSGRTGREKLFF
TRBV6-6	TRBJ2-1	CASKPGQGYNEQFF
TRBV27	TRBJ2-1	CASSLSGGTYSYNEQFF
TRBV28	TRBJ2-3	CASSFGGTDTQYF
TRBV7-9	TRBJ2-7	CASSPQTPSYEQYF
TRBV5-1	TRBJ2-1	CASRFRDTSSGRAVVYNEQFF
TRBV19	TRBJ1-2	CASRVEIGQGGYTF
TRBV27	TRBJ2-3	CASSFRTSGTDTQYF
TRBV27	TRBJ1-1	CASSFSSTGRTEAFF
TRBV7-2	TRBJ2-1	CASSSTSGQYNEQFF
TRBV9	TRBJ2-1	CASSVGGGEYNEQFF
TRBV11-1	TRBJ1-2	CASSPHTGQGKTLNYGYTF
TRBV29-1	TRBJ1-1	CSAGDRMNTEAFF
TRBV25-1	TRBJ2-1	CASSVVGSSYNEQFF
TRBV28	TRBJ2-7	CASSQTGTGQVEQYF
TRBV6-5	TRBJ2-1	CASSRDLTSNEQFF
TRBV28	TRBJ1-5	CASSTGNQPQHF
TRBV9	TRBJ1-3	CASSVDLRAAVSGNTIYF
TRBV27	TRBJ2-7	CASSFLREYSGEQYF
TRBV11-3	TRBJ2-7	CASSLSWDRGSNEQYF
TRBV28	TRBJ2-1	CASSLSGLGTEQFF
TRBV10-1	TRBJ1-3	CASFGTGPGNTIYF
TRBV5-1	TRBJ1-1	CASRQVGSNTEAFF
TRBV25-1	TRBJ2-5	CASSLETQYF
TRBV11-2	TRBJ2-7	CASSFFSRQSYEQYF
TRBV6-4	TRBJ1-5	CASSPFQTTGYNQPQHF
TRBV6-5	TRBJ2-7	CASSYSQGRYEQYF
TRBV29-1	TRBJ1-2	CSVRGQGNGYTF
TRBV4-1	TRBJ2-3	CASSQERLYTQYF
TRBV29-1	TRBJ1-2	CSVEELRGYGYTF
TRBV6-1	TRBJ1-1	CASSVLSMNTEAFF
TRBV23-1	TRBJ2-7	CASSQSPQGNYEQYF
TRBV6-1	TRBJ2-3	CASSEAAGLTDTQYF
TRBV19	TRBJ2-7	CASSIGDRVSEQYF
TRBV28	TRBJ1-3	CASSSGQGNTIYF
TRBV27	TRBJ2-2	CASSLSGTSRTLTGELFF
TRBV4-2	TRBJ1-1	CASSQDLDRYVEAFF
TRBV5-3	TRBJ2-2	CARSLPGQGVGELFF
TRBV28	TRBJ1-3	CASRPPRTGNTIYF
TRBV15	TRBJ1-5	CATSRTGLSNQPQHF
TRBV7-9	TRBJ2-3	CASRGPSTDTQYF
TRBV4-1	TRBJ2-7	CASSQKSTSGSDEQYF
TRBV6-1	TRBJ1-5	CASSEGEGGGNQPQHF
TRBV5-6	TRBJ2-7	CASSGTTGDLSEQYF